These 21 T cell receptor beta chains came from one sample sequenced in a study of T cell clonality in common variable immunodeficiency. Overall study findings and caveats: Common variable immunodeficiency TCR beta sequences reportedly had fewer deletions and N-nucleotide insertions.

Antigens for these TCRs are unknown. Clones were sequenced by immunoSEQ multiplex PCR, and TCRdb holds only the in-frame ones, with some missing. The listing contains fewer than 8,500 clones. Sequencing input: peripheral blood mononuclear cells. Source of these receptors: a human donor with common variable immunodeficiency.

Points on this clone: The read terminates 3 residues ahead of where the CDR3 ends, so the germline J gene completes it. V is TRBV7-8 and J is TRBJ2-3; tentative D call: TRBD2 (5 bases). Trimming took off 5 bases at V and 0 bases at J, with 9 bases between the two ends. CDR1 is SGHVS and CDR2 is FQNEAQ in the germline V gene. The CDR3 length is 14 residues. The CDR3 bases that were read are TGTGCCAGCAGCCCGACTAAAAGCACAGATACG. It translates to CASSPTKSTDT. In full, the CDR3 reads CASSPTKSTDTQYF. Full variable domain (missing parts from reference TRBV7-8 and TRBJ2-3): GAGVSQSPRYKVAKRGQDVALRCDPISGHVSLFWYQQALGQGPEFLTYFQNEAQLDKSGLPSDRFFAERPEGSVSTLKIQRTQQEDSAVYLCASSPTKSTDTQYFGPGTRLTVL.

About this clone itself: The read terminates 3 residues ahead of where the CDR3 ends, so the germline J gene completes it. The V gene is TRBV18, the J gene TRBJ2-3; D unclear. The CDR3 covers 14 residues. V was trimmed by 5 bases and J by 1 base, leaving 10 bases between them. Germline loops: CDR1 KGHSH, CDR2 LQKENI. CDR3 amino acids: CASSSAARTDTQYF. The DNA read from the CDR3 is TGTGCCAGCTCAAGCGCAGCTCGCACAGATACG.

A remark on this clone: The read terminates 3 residues before the CDR3 end, so the remaining end is supplied by the germline J gene. The J gene is TRBJ2-3, the V gene TRBV18, with TRBD1 matching 10 bases. CDR3 size: 18 residues. J was trimmed by 1 base and V by 4 bases; bases with no gene match: 11. Germline CDR1 is KGHSH and CDR2 is LQKENI. The CDR3 spells CASSLSGTGVRGTDTQYF. The DNA read from the CDR3 is TGTGCCAGCTCACTATCCGGGACAGGGGTTCGGGGCACAGATACG.

A word on this clone: The observed sequence ends 3 residues before the CDR3 terminus, with the missing tail filled in from the germline J gene. V usage is TRBV20-1 and J usage is TRBJ1-2; D is uncertain. CDR1 DFQATT and CDR2 SNEGSKA come from the germline V gene (reference sequence). The length of the CDR3 is 13 residues. CDR3 DNA (partial): TGCAGTGCCACCCCCCACAGAGAAAGGGGC. It translates to CSATPHRERG. The whole CDR3 region reads CSATPHRERGYTF.

This clone is classed as medium-sized by frequency. CDR3: CASSPTSSYYNEQFF. The sequenced CDR3 bases are TGTGCCAGCAGCCCGACTAGTTCCTATTACAATGAG. The chain couples TRBV7-9 to TRBJ2-1, with D possibly matching TRBD2 (6 bases). The read halts 3 residues ahead of the CDR3 end, with the missing end drawn from the germline J gene. The germline V and J ends were trimmed by 5 bases and 4 bases, with 15 bases remaining between them. CDR3 size: 15 residues. The germline gives CDR1 SEHNR, CDR2 FQNEAQ (reference sequence).

For this clone: The read gets to within 3 residues of the CDR3 end, and the germline J gene fills in the rest. This chain links TRBV19 with TRBJ1-2; 7 positions agree with TRBD1. The CDR3 covers 14 residues. After removal of 5 bases from V and 3 bases from J, the junction contained 6 bases not matched to a gene. CDR1 and CDR2 (germline): LNHDA, SQIVND (reference sequence). CDR3 DNA (partial): TGTGCCAGTAGTCTAACACAGGGGCACTATGGC. Protein sequence: CASSLTQGHYG. The whole CDR3 protein reads CASSLTQGHYGYTF.

With regard to this clone: The read comes to an end 3 residues before the CDR3 does, leaving the germline J gene to fill in the end. This chain uses TRBV19 with TRBJ1-1; 9 positions match TRBD1. Germline trimming cut 6 bases from V and 1 base from J; bases unmatched to any gene: 9. Germline V gene sequence: CDR1 LNHDA, CDR2 SQIVND (reference sequence). The CDR3 consists of 16 residues. CDR3 residues: CASSMGQGRENTEAFF. The part of the CDR3 DNA that was read is TGTGCCAGTAGCATGGGACAGGGAAGAGAGAACACTGAA.

Concerning this clone itself: The read gets to within 3 residues of the CDR3 end, and the germline J gene fills in the rest. The rearrangement links TRBV20-1 to TRBJ2-5, with TRBD1 as a possible D gene (5 bases). The length of the CDR3 is 14 residues. Trimming took 5 bases from V and 1 from J, leaving 14 bases between them. CDR1 is DFQATT, CDR2 SNEGSKA, per germline (reference sequence). The sequenced CDR3 bases are TGCAGTGCTCGATTAGACAGCACCCAAGAGACC. It codes for CSARLDSTQET. The CDR3, in full, reads CSARLDSTQETQYF.

This clone ranks as medium-sized in terms of frequency. The missing CDR3 end, 3 residues past where the read stops, is filled in from the germline J gene. The chain carries TRBV29-1 and TRBJ2-3; TRBD1 aligns across 8 bases. Trimming removed 7 bases from V and 4 bases from J; junction bases left unmatched: 7. The CDR3 has 13 amino acids. The germline V gene has CDR1 SQVTM and CDR2 ANQGSEA. The CDR3 bases that were read are TGCAGCGCCAGACAGGGGATTGCAGATACG. Translation: CSARQGIADT. The whole CDR3 reads CSARQGIADTQYF.

For this clone: The CDR3 end is not reached by the read, which stops 3 residues before it; the germline J gene fills it in. The chain employs TRBV7-2 and TRBJ2-2; 8 bases are a match to TRBD1. Germline V CDR1 and CDR2: SGHTA, FQGNSA. After removal of 5 bases from V and 4 bases from J, the junction contained 3 bases not matched to a gene. The CDR3 sequence is 14 residues long. The CDR3 region is CASSKQGVTGELFF. CDR3 DNA, as far as it was read: TGTGCCAGCAGCAAACAGGGGGTCACCGGGGAG.

Concerning this clone: The CDR3 end lies 3 residues beyond the end of the read and is filled in from the germline J gene. V usage is TRBV2 and J usage is TRBJ2-3, with no clear D. The V and J ends lost 6 bases and 2 bases respectively, with 12 bases between them. This CDR3 contains 14 residues. CDR1 and CDR2 from the germline V gene are SNHLY and FYNNEI. The chain's CDR3 is CASRPTEYTDTQYF. CDR3 DNA, as far as it was read: TGTGCCAGCAGGCCTACAGAGTACACAGATACG.

Notes on this clone: The read ends 3 residues shy of where the CDR3 ends; the end is completed using the germline J gene. The chain is built from TRBV20-1 and TRBJ2-3; D is uncertain. Germline V lookup: CDR1 DFQATT, CDR2 SNEGSKA (reference sequence). V gave up 5 bases and J gave up 2 bases, with 8 bases separating them. This CDR3 is built from 12 residues. CDR3 loop: CSAQGYTDTQYF. CDR3 bases read: TGCAGTGCTCAAGGGTACACAGATACG.

This clone registers medium-sized (0.01 to 0.1%) by frequency. The read ends 3 residues early relative to the CDR3; the germline J gene fills the gap. The genes are TRBV29-1 and TRBJ1-6; D uncertain. The CDR3 loop spans 15 amino acids. CDR1 is SQVTM and CDR2 is ANQGSEA in the germline V gene. Trimming removed 4 bases from V and 2 bases from J, with 12 bases in between. Incomplete CDR3 DNA: TGCAGCGTTGTGGTAGTTAGCCCCTATAATTCACCC. This codes for CSVVVVSPYNSP. The complete CDR3 reads CSVVVVSPYNSPLHF.

To note about this clone: The read falls 3 residues short of the CDR3 end, and the missing part is taken from the germline J gene. The rearrangement joins TRBV5-1 to TRBJ2-1, with a possible D match to TRBD1 (6 bases). Germline-derived CDR1 and CDR2 are SGHRS and YFSETQ. Between the trimmed V and J ends, which lost 4 bases and 8 bases, there was a span of 22 bases. The CDR3 has 16 residues. Incomplete CDR3 DNA: TGCGCCAGCAGCCTGGGAACAGGGCCCGGCGTCGATGAG. Translation: CASSLGTGPGVDE. The full CDR3 protein reads CASSLGTGPGVDEQFF.

A note on this clone: Read data end 3 residues before the CDR3 end; the end is taken from the germline J gene. The chain couples TRBV18 to TRBJ1-1; a possible D gene is TRBD1 (5 bases). The V and J ends lost 6 bases and 6 bases respectively, with 17 bases between them. CDR1 is KGHSH, CDR2 LQKENI, per germline. The CDR3 length is 14 residues. CDR3 protein: CASSPQGGRAEAFF. Partial CDR3 DNA: TGTGCCAGCTCGCCCCAGGGAGGGAGAGCTGAA. The full variable domain, in which reference TRBV18 and TRBJ1-1 provide the parts outside the CDR3, is NAGVMQNPRHLVRRRGQEARLRCSPMKGHSHVYWYRQLPEEGLKFMVYLQKENIIDESGMPKERFSAEFPKEGPSILRIQQVVRGDSAAYFCASSPQGGRAEAFFGQGTRLTVV.

Comment on this clone: The read terminates 3 residues ahead of where the CDR3 ends, so the germline J gene completes it. The chain links TRBV20-1 to TRBJ2-5; TRBD1 aligns across 7 bases. CDR1 and CDR2 (germline): DFQATT, SNEGSKA (reference sequence). The CDR3 loop spans 13 amino acids. With 3 bases clipped from V and 5 bases from J, the junction kept 6 bases outside the gene matches. CDR3 loop: CSARGKTGETQYF. The DNA read from the CDR3 is TGCAGTGCTAGGGGGAAGACAGGGGAGACC.

As for this clone: The read ends 3 residues early relative to the CDR3; the germline J gene fills the gap. The V and J genes are TRBV7-3 and TRBJ2-1; 8 bases are a match to TRBD2. With 1 base clipped from V and 0 bases from J, the junction kept 5 bases outside the gene matches. This CDR3 contains 17 residues. Germline-derived CDR1 and CDR2 are SGHTA and FQGTGA. CDR3 amino acids: CASSLNSAGASYNEQFF. The sequenced CDR3 bases are TGTGCCAGCAGCTTAAATTCAGCGGGGGCCTCCTACAATGAG.

In regard to this clone: The DNA ends 3 residues before the CDR3 does, and the rest of the CDR3 is filled in from the germline J gene. The V and J genes are TRBV7-8 and TRBJ2-1; D unclear. This CDR3 contains 12 residues. The germline gives CDR1 SGHVS, CDR2 FQNEAQ. V lost 5 bases and J lost 9, with 11 bases in between. The CDR3 bases that were read are TGTGCCAGCAGCACCTTCCCGGGTGAG. It encodes CASSTFPGE. In full, the CDR3 reads CASSTFPGEQFF.

This clone is labeled medium-sized based on frequency. The observed sequence ends 3 residues before the CDR3 terminus, with the missing tail filled in from the germline J gene. The J gene is TRBJ1-5, the V gene TRBV10-3; D might be TRBD1 (5 bases). Germline CDR1 and CDR2: ENHRY and SYGVKD. V was cut by 5 bases and J by 6 bases, with 14 bases left in between. The CDR3 totals 14 residues. CDR3: CAISQGRASQPQHF. The sequenced part of the CDR3 DNA is TGTGCCATCAGTCAGGGCAGGGCGAGTCAGCCC.

For this clone: The read ends 3 residues before the CDR3 terminus; that terminus is restored from the germline J gene. This rearrangement joins TRBV2 to TRBJ2-1; D gene unclear. Trimming removed 3 bases at V and 4 bases at J, with 10 bases between. The germline CDR1 and CDR2 sequences are SNHLY and FYNNEI. This CDR3 has 14 amino acids. The CDR3 sequence is CASSDFGLYNEQFF. The covered CDR3 bases are TGTGCCAGCAGTGACTTTGGGCTATACAATGAG.

On this clone: The sequence runs out 3 residues before the end of the CDR3; the remainder is reconstructed from the germline J gene. The rearrangement uses TRBV19 and TRBJ2-7, with 10 bases fitting TRBD1. CDR1 and CDR2 from the germline V gene are LNHDA and SQIVND (reference sequence). The CDR3 is 16 residues long. V trimming: 5 bases; J trimming: 2 bases; junction bases outside the gene matches: 9. The CDR3 region is CASSPVGDRGAYEQYF. The part of the CDR3 DNA that was read is TGTGCCAGTAGTCCTGTTGGGGACAGGGGAGCCTACGAG.